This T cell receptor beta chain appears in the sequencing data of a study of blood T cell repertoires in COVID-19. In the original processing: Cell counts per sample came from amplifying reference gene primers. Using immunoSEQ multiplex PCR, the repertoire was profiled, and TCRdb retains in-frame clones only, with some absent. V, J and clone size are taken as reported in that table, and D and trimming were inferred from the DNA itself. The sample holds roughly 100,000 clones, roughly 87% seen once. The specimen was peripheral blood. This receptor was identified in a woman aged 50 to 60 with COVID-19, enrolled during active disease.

CDR3 sequence (DNA): TGTGCCAGCAGCGTGGACAGGTCCTCCTATAATTCACCCCTCCACTTT. Its translation: CASSVDRSSYNSPLHF. The V call is TRBV5-5, the J call TRBJ1-6, with 7 positions matching TRBD1. The ends lost 4 bases at V and 0 bases at J; junction bases unmatched: 4. CDR1 is SGHKS, CDR2 YYEKEE, per germline (reference sequence). This CDR3 region has 16 residues.